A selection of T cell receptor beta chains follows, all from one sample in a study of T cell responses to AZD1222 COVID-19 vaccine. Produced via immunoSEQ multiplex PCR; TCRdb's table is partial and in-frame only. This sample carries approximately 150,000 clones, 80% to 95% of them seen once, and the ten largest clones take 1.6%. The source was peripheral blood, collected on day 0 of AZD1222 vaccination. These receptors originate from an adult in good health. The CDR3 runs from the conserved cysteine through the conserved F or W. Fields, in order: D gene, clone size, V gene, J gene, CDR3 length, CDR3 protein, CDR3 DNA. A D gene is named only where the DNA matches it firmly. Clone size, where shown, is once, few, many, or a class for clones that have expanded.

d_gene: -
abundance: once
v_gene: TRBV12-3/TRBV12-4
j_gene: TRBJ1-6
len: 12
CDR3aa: CASRLWDSPLHF
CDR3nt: TGTGCCAGCAGGCTATGGGATTCACCCCTCCACTTT

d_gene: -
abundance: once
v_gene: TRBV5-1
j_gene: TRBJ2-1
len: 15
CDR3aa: CASRGQRVVGNEQFF
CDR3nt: TGCGCCAGCAGGGGTCAACGGGTTGTTGGCAATGAGCAGTTCTTC

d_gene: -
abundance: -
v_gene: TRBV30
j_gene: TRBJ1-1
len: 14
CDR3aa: CAWSWGFGNTEAFF
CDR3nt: TGTGCCTGGAGCTGGGGATTCGGGAACACTGAAGCTTTCTTT

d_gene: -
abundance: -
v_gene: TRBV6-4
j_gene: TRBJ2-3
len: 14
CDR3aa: CASSMDPQADTQYF
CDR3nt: TGTGCCAGCAGTATGGACCCCCAGGCAGATACGCAGTATTTT

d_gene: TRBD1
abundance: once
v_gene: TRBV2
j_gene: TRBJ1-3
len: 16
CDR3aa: CASSVGQGAPGNTIYF
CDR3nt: TGTGCCAGCAGTGTAGGACAGGGGGCGCCTGGAAACACCATATATTTT

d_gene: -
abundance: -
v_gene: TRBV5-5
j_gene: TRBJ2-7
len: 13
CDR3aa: CASSLVTGYEQYF
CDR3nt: TGTGCCAGCAGCTTAGTCACAGGATACGAGCAGTACTTC

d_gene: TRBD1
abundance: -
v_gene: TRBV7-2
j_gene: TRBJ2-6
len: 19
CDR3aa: CASSPRQGAGYSGANVLTF
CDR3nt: TGTGCCAGCAGCCCCCGACAGGGGGCGGGTTACTCTGGGGCCAACGTCCTGACTTTC

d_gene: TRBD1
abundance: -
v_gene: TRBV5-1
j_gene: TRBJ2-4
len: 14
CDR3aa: CASSGQGAAGEWYF
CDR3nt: TGCGCCAGCAGCGGACAGGGGGCCGCCGGGGAGTGGTACTTC

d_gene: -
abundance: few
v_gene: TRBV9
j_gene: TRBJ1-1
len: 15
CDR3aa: CASSVGHRWNTEAFF
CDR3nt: TGTGCCAGCAGCGTAGGTCACAGGTGGAACACTGAAGCTTTCTTT

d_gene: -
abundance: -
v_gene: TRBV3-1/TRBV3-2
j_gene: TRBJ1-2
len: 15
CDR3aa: CASSQGAVINYGYTF
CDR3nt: TGTGCCAGCAGCCAAGGGGCAGTCATTAACTATGGCTACACCTTC

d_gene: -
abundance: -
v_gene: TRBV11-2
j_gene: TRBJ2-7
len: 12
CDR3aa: CASNRNHYEQYF
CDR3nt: TGTGCCAGCAACCGGAACCACTACGAGCAGTACTTC